This T cell receptor beta chain was sequenced in a study of early T cells in non-severe SARS-CoV-2 infection. This CDR3 is 15 amino acids long. V was pared by 0 bases and J by 0 bases, with 9 bases between. The V gene's germline CDR1 is DFQATT and CDR2 SNEGSKA (reference sequence). This clonotype appeared a few times. TCRdb reprocessed the 5' RACE reads with MiXCR, giving one entry per CDR3 protein. The sample includes around 46,000 distinct CDR3 sequences, less than 6.5% of them seen just once. The chain has TRBV20-1 and TRBJ1-3; D remains unclear. The clonotype was recovered from an adult who was a healthcare worker with PCR-confirmed SARS-CoV-2 infection or an uninfected control (not recorded which). Sequenced here: whole blood, sampled at baseline. CDR3 protein: CSARDIAASGNTIYF. CDR3 coding DNA: TGCAGTGCTAGAGATATTGCAGCCTCTGGAAACACCATATATTTT.